Below, 18 T cell receptor beta chains from the same sample are listed, as sequenced in a study of response to subunit inactivated influenza vaccine. TCRdb independently ran MiXCR on the RT-PCR reads; one entry per CDR3 protein. There are about 700,000 distinct CDR3 sequences in the sample; around 14% occur only once, and approximately 6.5% lies in the top ten. This material consisted of PBMCs from blood, taken approximately 15 days before vaccination. The source is a man aged 50 to 59 who received an inactivated influenza vaccine.

The genes are TRBV6-1 and TRBJ2-2, with D perhaps matching TRBD1 (6 bases). The germline CDR1 and CDR2 sequences are MNHNS and SASEGT. Trimming removed 6 bases at V and 3 bases at J, with 14 bases between. The CDR3 covers 15 residues. The DNA of the CDR3 is TGTGCCAGCAGGAAAGTACAGGGCTACACCGGGGAGCTGTTTTTT. Encoded protein: CASRKVQGYTGELFF.

The chain joins TRBV18 to TRBJ2-2; D is perhaps TRBD1 or TRBD2 (5 bases each). Germline values: CDR1 KGHSH, CDR2 LQKENI. V lost 0 bases to trimming and J lost 2 bases, with 10 bases between them. The CDR3 sequence is 16 residues long. CDR3 bases: TGTGCCAGCTCACCACCAAGGGGACCTAACACCGGGGAGCTGTTTTTT. It encodes CASSPPRGPNTGELFF.

The V gene is TRBV3-1, the J gene TRBJ2-3; D tentatively reads TRBD1 or TRBD2 (5 bases each). CDR1 is LGHDT and CDR2 is YNNKEL in the germline V gene (reference sequence). The CDR3 runs 17 residues. V was trimmed by 0 bases and J by 4 bases, leaving 17 bases between them. For the CDR3, the DNA is TGTGCCAGCAGCCAAGAATCTCCGGGACGCCCCCCAGATACGCAGTATTTT. Translation: CASSQESPGRPPDTQYF.

V and J are TRBV2 and TRBJ2-1; TRBD2 aligns across 7 bases. The germline V gene encodes CDR1 SNHLY and CDR2 FYNNEI. CDR3 length: 15 residues. V dropped 2 bases and J dropped 4; count of bases not matched to a gene: 5. CDR3 loop: CASSELRTSYNEQFF. As DNA, the CDR3 is TGTGCCAGCAGTGAATTAAGGACTAGTTACAATGAGCAGTTCTTC. The complete variable domain, with remaining parts taken from reference TRBV2 and TRBJ2-1, reads EPEVTQTPSHQVTQMGQEVILRCVPISNHLYFYWYRQILGQKVEFLVSFYNNEISEKSEIFDDQFSVERPDGSNFTLKIRSTKLEDSAMYFCASSELRTSYNEQFFGPGTRLTVL.

J is TRBJ2-1 and V is TRBV6-2 or TRBV6-3, with TRBD2 identical over 15 bases. The CDR3 length is 16 residues. V was clipped by 7 bases and J by 5 bases; unmatched bases: 6. The V gene's germline CDR1 is MNHEY and CDR2 SVGEGT. DNA for the CDR3: TGTGCCAGCAAACGGGGACTAGCGGGGGGAGACAATGAGCAGTTCTTC. Protein sequence: CASKRGLAGGDNEQFF.

CDR3 loop: CSAVTSGSLETQYF. CDR3 sequence (DNA): TGCAGTGCTGTAACTAGCGGGAGCCTGGAGACCCAGTACTTC. The gene calls are TRBV20-1 and TRBJ2-5; 11 positions match TRBD2. The CDR3 has 14 amino acids. The trim removed 5 bases at V and 5 bases at J, leaving 7 bases unmatched. Germline CDR1 DFQATT, CDR2 SNEGSKA (reference sequence).

The V and J genes are TRBV18 and TRBJ2-7; D possibly matches TRBD1 or TRBD2 (5 bases each). Germline V CDR1 and CDR2: KGHSH, LQKENI. V was trimmed by 2 bases and J by 3 bases, leaving 14 bases between them. The CDR3 is 15 amino acids. The CDR3 here is CASSPGPVGDYEQYF. The CDR3 DNA reads as TGTGCCAGCTCACCAGGGCCCGTGGGGGACTACGAGCAGTACTTC.

The gene calls are TRBV6-1 and TRBJ2-5; possibly TRBD1 or TRBD2 for D (6 bases each). From germline, CDR1 is MNHNS and CDR2 SASEGT. The germline V and J ends were trimmed by 6 bases and 7 bases, with 21 bases remaining between them. The CDR3 is 15 residues long. The CDR3 DNA sequence: TGTGCCAGCAGCGACTATGGGGGGCCAATCGGGACCCAGTACTTC. Translating gives CASSDYGGPIGTQYF.

V usage is TRBV18 and J usage is TRBJ1-6; no reliable D call. The V end was cut by 2 bases, the J end by 3 bases, with 11 bases between. CDR1 and CDR2 from the germline V gene are KGHSH and LQKENI. The CDR3 consists of 16 residues. CDR3 region: CASSPMVHGYNSPLHF. The CDR3 DNA reads TGTGCCAGCTCACCAATGGTCCATGGCTATAATTCACCCCTCCACTTT.

This chain joins TRBV29-1 and TRBJ2-3; no clear D gene. Per the germline V gene, CDR1 is SQVTM and CDR2 is ANQGSEA. V lost 7 bases and J 0 bases, leaving 11 bases between the germline ends. The CDR3 runs to 13 residues. For the CDR3, the DNA is TGCAGCGCCCAGAGTGCTAGCACAGATACGCAGTATTTT. Translating gives CSAQSASTDTQYF.

This clonotype was found a few times. The rearrangement links TRBV4-2 to TRBJ1-1; the D gene is possibly TRBD1 (6 bases). Trimming removed 0 bases at V and 0 bases at J, with 11 bases between. This CDR3 comprises 16 residues. Germline CDR1 is LGHNA and CDR2 is YNFKEQ. This chain's CDR3 is CASSQESHRVNTEAFF. CDR3 nucleotides: TGTGCCAGCAGCCAAGAGAGTCACAGGGTGAACACTGAAGCTTTCTTT.

CDR3: CASSEGQDTDTQYF. The CDR3 DNA follows: TGCGCCAGCAGTGAGGGACAGGACACAGATACGCAGTATTTT. V usage is TRBV10-2 and J usage is TRBJ2-3; 7 bases are shared with TRBD1. V lost 2 bases and J lost 2; bases outside the gene matches: 1. Germline V gene lookup returns CDR1 WSHSY and CDR2 SAAADI. The CDR3 totals 14 residues.

The rearrangement links TRBV5-1 to TRBJ2-7; D might be TRBD1 (5 bases). This CDR3 has 14 amino acids. Per the germline V gene, CDR1 is SGHRS and CDR2 is YFSETQ. Trimming shortened V by 4 bases and J by 2 bases, and 13 bases separated the two germline ends. The DNA of the CDR3 is TGCGCCAGCAGCCGCGCCAGGGATGCCTACGAGCAGTACTTC. Its translation: CASSRARDAYEQYF.

The chain recombines TRBV12-3 or TRBV12-4 with TRBJ2-5, with 9 bases matching TRBD1. The CDR3 loop spans 15 amino acids. The J segment lost 2 bases and the V segment lost 5 bases, leaving 6 bases of the junction unmatched. The CDR3 nucleotides read TGTGCCAGCAGTAGGGACAGGGCGACACAAGAGACCCAGTACTTC. This sequence encodes CASSRDRATQETQYF.

In this sample, this clonotype turned up a few times. This chain connects TRBV5-4 to TRBJ2-1; 12 nucleotides line up with TRBD2. Per the germline V gene, CDR1 is SGHNT and CDR2 is YYREEE (reference sequence). J lost 6 bases, V lost 5 bases, and 9 bases had no gene match. This CDR3 has 16 amino acids. CDR3 coding DNA: TGTGCCAGCAGGTATGCCGGGACTAGCGGGCCCAATGAGCAGTTCTTC. Protein product: CASRYAGTSGPNEQFF.

This clonotype was seen a handful of times. The rearrangement joins TRBV4-2 to TRBJ2-5; 7 bases are shared with TRBD2. After removal of 0 bases from V and 6 bases from J, the junction contained 4 bases not matched to a gene. CDR3 length equals 14 residues. Germline V gives CDR1 LGHNA, CDR2 YNFKEQ. The CDR3 protein is CASSQDSSGKTQYF. CDR3 coding DNA: TGTGCCAGCAGCCAAGACTCTAGCGGAAAGACCCAGTACTTC.

The rearrangement uses TRBV5-5 and TRBJ1-2; weak D call: TRBD1 (5 bases). The CDR3 has 16 amino acids. V was pared by 4 bases and J by 4 bases, with 20 bases between. CDR1 is SGHKS, CDR2 YYEKEE, per germline (reference sequence). The CDR3, as DNA: TGTGCCAGCAGCACCTTGCGGAGGTCGGGGGTCTATGGCTACACCTTC. This codes for CASSTLRRSGVYGYTF.

This clonotype was seen a handful of times. V usage is TRBV6-2 or TRBV6-3 and J usage is TRBJ2-1; the D gene is possibly TRBD2 (6 bases). The CDR3 contains 21 residues. Germline values: CDR1 MNHEY, CDR2 SVGEGT. V was clipped by 6 bases and J by 0 bases, with 30 bases between them. The CDR3: CASSPSLRPYLAVSSYNEQFF. In nucleotides, the CDR3 is TGTGCCAGCAGCCCCTCGCTTCGACCTTACTTAGCGGTGAGCTCCTACAATGAGCAGTTCTTC.